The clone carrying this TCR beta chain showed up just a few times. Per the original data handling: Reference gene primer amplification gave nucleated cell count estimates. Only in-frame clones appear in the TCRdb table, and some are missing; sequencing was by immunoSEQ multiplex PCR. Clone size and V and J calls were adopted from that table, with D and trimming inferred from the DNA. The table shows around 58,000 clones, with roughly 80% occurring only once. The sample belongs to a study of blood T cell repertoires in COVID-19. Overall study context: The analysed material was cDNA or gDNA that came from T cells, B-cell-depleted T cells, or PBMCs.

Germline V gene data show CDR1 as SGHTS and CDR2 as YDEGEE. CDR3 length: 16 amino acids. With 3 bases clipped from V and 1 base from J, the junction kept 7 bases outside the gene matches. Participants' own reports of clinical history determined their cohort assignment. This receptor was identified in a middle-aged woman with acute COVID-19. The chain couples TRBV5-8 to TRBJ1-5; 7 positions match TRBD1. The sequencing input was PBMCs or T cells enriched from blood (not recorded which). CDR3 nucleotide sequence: TGTGCCAGCAGCTCAGAGACAGGGAGGAGCAATCAGCCCCAGCATTTT. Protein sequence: CASSSETGRSNQPQHF. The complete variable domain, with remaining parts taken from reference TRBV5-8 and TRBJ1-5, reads EAGVTQSPTHLIKTRGQQATLRCSPISGHTSVYWYQQALGLGLQFLLWYDEGEERNRGNFPPRFSGRQFPNYSSELNVNALELEDSALYLCASSSETGRSNQPQHFGDGTRLSIL.